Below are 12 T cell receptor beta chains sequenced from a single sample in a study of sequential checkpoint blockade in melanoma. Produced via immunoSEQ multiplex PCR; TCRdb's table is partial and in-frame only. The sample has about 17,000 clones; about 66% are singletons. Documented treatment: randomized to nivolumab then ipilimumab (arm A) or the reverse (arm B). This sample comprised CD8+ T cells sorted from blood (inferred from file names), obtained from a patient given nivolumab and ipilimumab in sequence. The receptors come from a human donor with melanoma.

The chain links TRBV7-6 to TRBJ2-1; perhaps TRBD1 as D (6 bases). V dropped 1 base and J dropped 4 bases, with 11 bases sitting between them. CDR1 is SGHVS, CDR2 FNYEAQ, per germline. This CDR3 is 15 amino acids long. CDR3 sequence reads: CASSLVTGPYNEQFF. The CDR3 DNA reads TGTGCCAGCAGCTTAGTGACAGGCCCGTACAATGAGCAGTTCTTC.

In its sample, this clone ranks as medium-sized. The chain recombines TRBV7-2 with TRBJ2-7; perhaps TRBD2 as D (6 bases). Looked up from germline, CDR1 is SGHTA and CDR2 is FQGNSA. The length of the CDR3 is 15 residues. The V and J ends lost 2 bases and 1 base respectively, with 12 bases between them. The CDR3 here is CASSLSAGRSYEQYF. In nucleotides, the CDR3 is TGTGCCAGCAGCTTAAGTGCGGGAAGGTCCTACGAGCAGTACTTC.

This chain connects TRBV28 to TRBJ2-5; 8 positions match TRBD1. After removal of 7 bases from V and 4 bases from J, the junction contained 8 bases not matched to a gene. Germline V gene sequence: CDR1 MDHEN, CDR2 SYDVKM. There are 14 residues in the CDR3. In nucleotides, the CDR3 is TGTGCCAGCAAACTGGACAGGGAAGGAGAGACCCAGTACTTC. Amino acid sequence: CASKLDREGETQYF.

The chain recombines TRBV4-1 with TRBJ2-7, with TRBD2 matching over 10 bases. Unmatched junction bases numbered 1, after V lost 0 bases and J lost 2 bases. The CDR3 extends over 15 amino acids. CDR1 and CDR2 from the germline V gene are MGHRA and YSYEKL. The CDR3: CASSQELAGAYEQYF. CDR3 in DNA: TGCGCCAGCAGCCAAGAGCTAGCGGGAGCCTACGAGCAGTACTTC.

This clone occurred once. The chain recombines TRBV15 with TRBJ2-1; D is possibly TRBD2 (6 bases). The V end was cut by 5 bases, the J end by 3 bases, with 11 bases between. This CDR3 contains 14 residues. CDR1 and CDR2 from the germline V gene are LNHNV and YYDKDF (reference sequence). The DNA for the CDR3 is TGTGCCACCAGCTACCGGGACTTCTACAATGAGCAGTTCTTC. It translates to CATSYRDFYNEQFF.

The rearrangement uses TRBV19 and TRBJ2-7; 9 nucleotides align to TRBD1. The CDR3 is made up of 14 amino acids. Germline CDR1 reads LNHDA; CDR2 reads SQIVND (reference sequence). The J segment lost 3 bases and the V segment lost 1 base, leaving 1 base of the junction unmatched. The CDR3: CASSIGTGDYEQYF. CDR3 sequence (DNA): TGTGCCAGTAGTATAGGGACAGGGGACTACGAGCAGTACTTC.

CDR3 nucleotides: TGTGCCAGCAGCTTGGCCAAGAGGAATGAGCAGTTCTTC. It yields the protein CASSLAKRNEQFF. The chain is built from TRBV5-5 and TRBJ2-1; D gene uncertain. Deletions cut 0 bases from V and 7 bases from J, with 8 bases between. The CDR3 loop spans 13 amino acids. Germline assignment: CDR1 SGHKS and CDR2 YYEKEE (reference sequence). The complete variable domain, with remaining parts taken from reference TRBV5-5 and TRBJ2-1, reads DAGVTQSPTHLIKTRGQQVTLRCSPISGHKSVSWYQQVLGQGPQFIFQYYEKEERGRGNFPDRFSARQFPNYSSELNVNALLLGDSALYLCASSLAKRNEQFFGPGTRLTVL.

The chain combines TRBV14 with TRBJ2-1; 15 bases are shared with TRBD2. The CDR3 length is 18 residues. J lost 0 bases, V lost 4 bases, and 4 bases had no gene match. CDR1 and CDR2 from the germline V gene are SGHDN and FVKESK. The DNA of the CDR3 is TGTGCCAGCAGCCCCGGACTAGCGGGGGGGCCCTCCTACAATGAGCAGTTCTTC. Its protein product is CASSPGLAGGPSYNEQFF.

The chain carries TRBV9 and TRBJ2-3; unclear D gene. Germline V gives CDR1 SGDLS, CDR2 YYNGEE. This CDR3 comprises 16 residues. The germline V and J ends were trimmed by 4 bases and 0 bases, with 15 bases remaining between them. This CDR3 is CASSPPGWSSTDTQYF. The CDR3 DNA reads TGTGCCAGCAGCCCCCCCGGGTGGAGTAGCACAGATACGCAGTATTTT. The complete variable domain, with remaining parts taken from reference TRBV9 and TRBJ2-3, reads DSGVTQTPKHLITATGQRVTLRCSPRSGDLSVYWYQQSLDQGLQFLIQYYNGEERAKGNILERFSAQQFPDLHSELNLSSLELGDSALYFCASSPPGWSSTDTQYFGPGTRLTVL.

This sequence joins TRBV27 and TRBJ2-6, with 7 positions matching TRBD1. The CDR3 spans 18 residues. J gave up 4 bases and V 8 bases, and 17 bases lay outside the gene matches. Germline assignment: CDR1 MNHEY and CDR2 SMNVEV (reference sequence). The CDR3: CASGQQGQLFPGANVLTF. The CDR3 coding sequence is TGTGCCAGCGGGCAACAGGGACAGCTCTTCCCCGGGGCCAACGTCCTGACTTTC. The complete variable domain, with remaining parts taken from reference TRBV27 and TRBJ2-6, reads EAQVTQNPRYLITVTGKKLTVTCSQNMNHEYMSWYRQDPGLGLRQIYYSMNVEVTDKGDVPEGYKVSRKEKRNFPLILESPSPNQTSLYFCASGQQGQLFPGANVLTFGAGSRLTVL.

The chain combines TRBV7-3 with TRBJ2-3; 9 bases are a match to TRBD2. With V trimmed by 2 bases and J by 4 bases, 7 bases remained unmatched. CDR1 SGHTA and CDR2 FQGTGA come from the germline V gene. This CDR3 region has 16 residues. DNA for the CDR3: TGTGCCAGCAGCTTATTTCTGGCGGGGGGGTCAGATACGCAGTATTTT. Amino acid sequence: CASSLFLAGGSDTQYF.

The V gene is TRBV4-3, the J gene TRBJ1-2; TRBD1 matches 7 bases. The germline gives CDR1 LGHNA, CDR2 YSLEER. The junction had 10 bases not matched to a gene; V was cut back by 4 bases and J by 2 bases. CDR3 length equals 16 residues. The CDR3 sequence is CASSPWPGQKNYGYTF. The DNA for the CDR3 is TGCGCCAGCAGCCCATGGCCGGGACAGAAGAACTATGGCTACACCTTC.